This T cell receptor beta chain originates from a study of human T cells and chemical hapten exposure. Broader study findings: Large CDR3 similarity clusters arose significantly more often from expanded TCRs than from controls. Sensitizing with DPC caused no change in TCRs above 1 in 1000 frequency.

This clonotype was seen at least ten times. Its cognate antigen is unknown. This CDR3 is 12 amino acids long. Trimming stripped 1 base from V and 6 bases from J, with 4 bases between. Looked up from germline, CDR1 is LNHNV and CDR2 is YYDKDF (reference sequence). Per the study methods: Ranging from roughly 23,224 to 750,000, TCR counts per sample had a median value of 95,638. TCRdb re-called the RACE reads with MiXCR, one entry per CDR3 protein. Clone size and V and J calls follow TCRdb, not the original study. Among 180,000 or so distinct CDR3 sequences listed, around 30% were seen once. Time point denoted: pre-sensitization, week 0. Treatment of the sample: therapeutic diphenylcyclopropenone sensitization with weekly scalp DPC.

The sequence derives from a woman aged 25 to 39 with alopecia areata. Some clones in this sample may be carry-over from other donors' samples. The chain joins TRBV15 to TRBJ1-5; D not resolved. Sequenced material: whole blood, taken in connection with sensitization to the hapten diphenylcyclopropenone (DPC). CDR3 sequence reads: CATSRGGQPQHF. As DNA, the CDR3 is TGTGCCACCAGCAGAGGGGGTCAGCCCCAGCATTTT.